This T cell receptor (beta chain) derives from a study of glioma-infiltrating T cells after dendritic cell vaccination. Across the whole study: Autologous tumor lysate was loaded overnight onto monocyte-derived dendritic cells grown approximately 7 days with IL-4 and GM-CSF. Patients received three intradermal dendritic cell vaccine injections at biweekly intervals.

Remarks on this clone: The antigen is not known.

Study-wide points: No direct clonality-survival link was found; a diverse polyclonal response may matter.

The PCR used 60 V beta and 13 J beta primers. Measured with immunoSEQ multiplex PCR; TCRdb has only the in-frame clones, and not every one. The sample records tens of thousands of clones, around 79% being singletons. CDR1 SGHTA and CDR2 FQGNSA come from the germline V gene. Between the trimmed V and J ends, which lost 5 bases and 3 bases, there was a span of 16 bases. This CDR3 is 15 amino acids long. This TCR derives from a human donor with glioblastoma. The input for sequencing was blood, taken before dendritic cell vaccination. The V gene is TRBV7-2, the J gene TRBJ1-2, with D uncertain. As DNA, the CDR3 is TGTGCCAGCAGCCCCCCGGATAGGGAGGACTATGGCTACACCTTC. Amino acid sequence: CASSPPDREDYGYTF.